This TCR beta chain was observed in a study of control samples from healthy donors and cancer patients. The CDR3 extends over 16 amino acids. The V gene end was trimmed by 2 bases and the J gene end by 1 base; junction bases not matched to a gene: 7. Germline values: CDR1 MNHEY, CDR2 SMNVEV (reference sequence). The method was immunoSEQ multiplex PCR; TCRdb's version includes in-frame clones alone and lacks a portion of them. The table has more than 10,000 clones, 85% to 95% seen once. Sequenced: PBMCs. This TCR came from a man older than 75 with lung cancer. The chain couples TRBV27 to TRBJ1-2; TRBD1 aligns across 7 bases. The CDR3 region is CASSLRPRGNNYGYTF. DNA of the CDR3: TGTGCCAGCAGTTTAAGGCCCAGGGGGAATAACTATGGCTACACCTTC.